This T cell receptor (beta chain) was sequenced for a study of T cell responses to AZD1222 COVID-19 vaccine. Broader study findings: Of the AZD1222 recipients, only five to seven were seropositive at baseline. Spike-spanning, vaccine-associated CD4 TCRs were dominant at 160-218 and 743-854. Unmutated variant regions are reportedly the target of nearly half of TCRs that are spike-specific. Vaccination with two AZD1222 doses was followed by a rise in Spike-specific TCR breadth and depth.

On this clone: Its antigen remains unknown.

TCRdb's table, derived via immunoSEQ multiplex PCR, lists solely in-frame clones and lacks some. The table has about 270,000 clones, almost 95% seen once. The germline gives CDR1 SGHAT, CDR2 FQNNGV. V was trimmed by 8 bases and J by 9 bases, leaving 17 bases between them. CDR3 length equals 13 residues. This sequence was found in an adult who received the AZD1222 COVID-19 vaccine. The sample consisted of peripheral blood, taken 28 days after the second AZD1222 dose. This chain joins TRBV11-2 and TRBJ1-3, with D maybe TRBD1 (5 bases). The CDR3 loop is CASGTLGPGTIYF. CDR3 DNA sequence: TGTGCCAGCGGCACGCTGGGACCGGGCACCATATATTTT. Based on the CDR3 plus reference TRBV11-2 and TRBJ1-3, the full variable domain is EAGVAQSPRYKIIEKRQSVAFWCNPISGHATLYWYQQILGQGPKLLIQFQNNGVVDDSQLPKDRFSAERLKGVDSTLKIQPAKLEDSAVYLCASGTLGPGTIYFGEGSWLTVV.